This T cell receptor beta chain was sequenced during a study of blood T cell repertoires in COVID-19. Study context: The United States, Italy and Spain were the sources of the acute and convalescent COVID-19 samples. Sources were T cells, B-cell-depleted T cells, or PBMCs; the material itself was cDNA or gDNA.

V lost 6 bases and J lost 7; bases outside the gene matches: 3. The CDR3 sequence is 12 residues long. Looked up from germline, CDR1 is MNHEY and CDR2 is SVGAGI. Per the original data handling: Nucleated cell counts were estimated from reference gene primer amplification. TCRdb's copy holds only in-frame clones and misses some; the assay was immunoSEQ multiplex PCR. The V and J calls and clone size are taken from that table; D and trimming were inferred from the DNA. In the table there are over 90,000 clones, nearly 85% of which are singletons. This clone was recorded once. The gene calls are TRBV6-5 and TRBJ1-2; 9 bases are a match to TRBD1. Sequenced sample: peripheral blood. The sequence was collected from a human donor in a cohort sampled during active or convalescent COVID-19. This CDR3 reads CASSPDRGGYTF. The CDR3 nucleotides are TGTGCCAGCAGCCCGGACAGGGGTGGCTACACCTTC.